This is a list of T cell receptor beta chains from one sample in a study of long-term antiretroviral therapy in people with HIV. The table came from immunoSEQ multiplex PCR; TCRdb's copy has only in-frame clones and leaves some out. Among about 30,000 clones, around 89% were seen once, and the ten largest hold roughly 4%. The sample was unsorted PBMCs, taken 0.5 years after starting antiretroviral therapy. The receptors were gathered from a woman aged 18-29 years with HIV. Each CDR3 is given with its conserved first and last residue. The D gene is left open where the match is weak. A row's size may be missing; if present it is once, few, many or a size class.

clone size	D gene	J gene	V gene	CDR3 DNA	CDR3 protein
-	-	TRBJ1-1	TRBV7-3	TGTGCCAGCAGCTTAGACCAGAATCCTAACACTGAAGCTTTCTTT	CASSLDQNPNTEAFF
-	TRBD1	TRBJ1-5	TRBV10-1	TGCGCCAGCATTCGACAGGGGGATCAGCCCCAGCATTTT	CASIRQGDQPQHF
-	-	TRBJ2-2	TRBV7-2	TGTGCCAGCAGCTTAAGGCGAACGAACACCGGGGAGCTGTTTTTT	CASSLRRTNTGELFF
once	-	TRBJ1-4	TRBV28	TGTGCCAGCAGCTTAGCCGAGACTAGGGAAAAACTGTTTTTT	CASSLAETREKLFF
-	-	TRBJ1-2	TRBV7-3	TGTGCCAGCAGCCCAGGGGTCGGTGGCTACACCTTC	CASSPGVGGYTF
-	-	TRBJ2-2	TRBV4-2	TGTGCCAGCAGCCAAGATCAGGCCATAGCGAACACCGGGGAGCTGTTTTTT	CASSQDQAIANTGELFF
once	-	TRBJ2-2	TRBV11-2	TGTGCCAGCAGCTTAGATCCAAGGCAGTACAGCCACACCGGGGAGCTGTTTTTT	CASSLDPRQYSHTGELFF
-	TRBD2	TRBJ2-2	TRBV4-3	TGCGCCAGCAGCCAAGACCCTAGCGGGAGTCCCGGGGAGCTGTTTTTT	CASSQDPSGSPGELFF
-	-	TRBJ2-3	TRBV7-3	TGTGCCAGCAGCTTAACGGAGGAATTGACGCAGTATTTT	CASSLTEELTQYF
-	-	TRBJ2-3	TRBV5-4	TGTGCCAGCAGCCCTTGGACAGTATTCACAGATACGCAGTATTTT	CASSPWTVFTDTQYF
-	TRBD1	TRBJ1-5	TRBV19	TGTGCCAGTAGTAAGGACAGGGGGAATCAGCCCCAGCATTTT	CASSKDRGNQPQHF
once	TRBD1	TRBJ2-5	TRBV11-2	TGTGCCAGCACGAGGGGGCTCCCCCAAGAGACCCAGTACTTC	CASTRGLPQETQYF
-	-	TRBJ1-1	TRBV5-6	TGTGCCAGCAGCTTGGACGGGCGGGTGAACACTGAAGCTTTCTTT	CASSLDGRVNTEAFF
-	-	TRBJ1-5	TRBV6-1	TGTGCCAGCAGCGGGTGGGGGGCTCAGCCCCAGCATTTT	CASSGWGAQPQHF
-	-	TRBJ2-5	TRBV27	TGTGCCAGCAGTTTGGTGGGGGTTGAGACCCAGTACTTC	CASSLVGVETQYF
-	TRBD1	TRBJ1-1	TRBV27	TGTGCCAGCGGGACAGGTGAGAACACTGAAGCTTTCTTT	CASGTGENTEAFF
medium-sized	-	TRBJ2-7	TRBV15	TGTGCCACCAGCAGAGATCCCATGCAGGGTCTCAACGAGCAGTACTTC	CATSRDPMQGLNEQYF
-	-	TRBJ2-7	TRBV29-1	TGCAGCGTTGGGGGAGCCAGGAATGGGACGGTCTCCTACGAGCAGTACTTC	CSVGGARNGTVSYEQYF
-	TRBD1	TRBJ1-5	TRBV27	TGTGCCAGCAGACCTCAGGGGGATCAGCCCCAGCATTTT	CASRPQGDQPQHF
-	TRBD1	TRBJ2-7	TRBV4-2	TGTGCCAGCAGCCAGGAAACCGGGACAGGGGGCTACGAGCAGTACTTC	CASSQETGTGGYEQYF
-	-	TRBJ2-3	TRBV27	TGTGCCAGCAGTTTGTCAGGGTTGACAGATACGCAGTATTTT	CASSLSGLTDTQYF
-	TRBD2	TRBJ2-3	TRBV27	TGTGCCAGCAGTTTCCGGCGACTAGCGGGGACTCGCACAGATACGCAGTATTTT	CASSFRRLAGTRTDTQYF
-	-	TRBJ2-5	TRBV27	TGTGCCAGCAGTTTAGGGCGGGGCGGAGGCCAAGAGACCCAGTACTTC	CASSLGRGGGQETQYF
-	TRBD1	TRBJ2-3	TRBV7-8	TGTGCCAGCAGCCCATCGACAGGGGAGGCGGCGCAGTATTTT	CASSPSTGEAAQYF
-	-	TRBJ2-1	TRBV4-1	TGCGCCAGCAGCCAAGCCCCTGTAGATGAGCAGTTCTTC	CASSQAPVDEQFF
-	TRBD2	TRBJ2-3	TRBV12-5	TGTGCTAGTGGTTCCTCGCGGGGGACAGATACGCAGTATTTT	CASGSSRGTDTQYF
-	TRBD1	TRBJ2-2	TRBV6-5	TGTGCCAGCAGTTGGGACAGGAACACCGGGGAGCTGTTTTTT	CASSWDRNTGELFF
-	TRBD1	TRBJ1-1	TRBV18	TGTGCCAGCTCACCACGAAGGAGACAGGGAGAATCCGGGAACACTGAAGCTTTCTTT	CASSPRRRQGESGNTEAFF